The sequence of this TCR beta chain was determined in a study of blood T cell repertoires in COVID-19. Study at large: Specimens from acute and convalescent COVID-19 originated in the United States, Italy and Spain.

V lost 0 bases to trimming and J lost 8 bases, with 10 bases between them. From germline, CDR1 is MNHEY and CDR2 SVGAGI. This CDR3 region has 14 residues. Data came from immunoSEQ multiplex PCR; TCRdb stores just in-frame clones and leaves some out. The sample carries over 400,000 clones, 80% to 90% recorded once. This clonotype was obtained from a woman between 25 and 40 years old with active or convalescent COVID-19. The rearrangement joins TRBV6-5 to TRBJ1-4; D is uncertain. Sequencing was carried out using peripheral blood. CDR3 loop: CASSYSVEVEKLFF. CDR3 coding DNA: TGTGCCAGCAGTTACTCGGTGGAGGTAGAAAAACTGTTTTTT.